The rows below give T cell receptor beta chains drawn from one sample of a study of identical twins. TCRdb re-analysed the 5' RACE reads in MiXCR, keeping a single row per CDR3 protein. The table lists around 510,000 distinct CDR3 sequences, approximately 15% of them singletons. The same data also contributed to another study, on yellow fever vaccine responses in identical twins.

Sequencing input: CD4+ T cells sorted from blood. All receptors come from a woman younger than 35 in good health. Both conserved end residues are part of each CDR3.

V gene	J gene	CDR3 protein
TRBV5-1	TRBJ2-7	CASSWAEGSYEQYF
TRBV12-3/TRBV12-4	TRBJ2-1	CASSERSVYNEQFF
TRBV14	TRBJ2-1	CASSQEIPGLANSEEFF
TRBV6-5	TRBJ2-5	CASSYSEVNKETQYF
TRBV6-5	TRBJ2-3	CASSYLSGRLGDTQYF
TRBV20-1	TRBJ2-3	CSADGPSTDTQYF
TRBV15	TRBJ2-7	CATSGAETGTAPYEQYF
TRBV25-1	TRBJ1-4	CASSESTGGKEKLFF
TRBV9	TRBJ2-5	CASSPDRGRRETQYF
TRBV20-1	TRBJ2-1	CSARAGGSGEQFF
TRBV18	TRBJ2-1	CASSPTSSGNEQFF
TRBV7-9	TRBJ2-1	CASSLVSQSSYNEQFF
TRBV6-2/TRBV6-3	TRBJ1-1	CASRNAVGESTEAFF
TRBV12-3/TRBV12-4	TRBJ2-7	CASRLAGAGEQYF
TRBV6-2/TRBV6-3	TRBJ2-7	CASRRLAGGLPYEQYF
TRBV3-1	TRBJ2-1	CASSPKPSGGPYEQFF
TRBV15	TRBJ1-5	CATSSDAPGQGSQPQHF
TRBV20-1	TRBJ2-5	CSAEISGTSVETQYF
TRBV10-1	TRBJ2-5	CASSESETQYF
TRBV5-1	TRBJ2-2	CASSWTGGSNGELFF
TRBV5-1	TRBJ1-6	CASSLSDLGDNSPLHF
TRBV7-8	TRBJ1-1	CASSVLVGADTEAFF
TRBV6-2/TRBV6-3	TRBJ1-5	CASSDHQPQHF
TRBV4-2	TRBJ2-6	CASSQDLVPSKGANVLTF
TRBV24-1	TRBJ2-1	CATSCTVLANIHNEQFF
TRBV28	TRBJ2-7	CASSSLLAGAPKGYF
TRBV19	TRBJ2-3	CASSIFAATDTQYF
TRBV28	TRBJ2-2	CASSQGSGGAGELFF
TRBV7-9	TRBJ2-1	CASSRWVGSSYNEQFF
TRBV6-2/TRBV6-3	TRBJ2-2	CASSYLGLAGANTGELFF
TRBV7-2	TRBJ2-7	CASSLGISYEQYF